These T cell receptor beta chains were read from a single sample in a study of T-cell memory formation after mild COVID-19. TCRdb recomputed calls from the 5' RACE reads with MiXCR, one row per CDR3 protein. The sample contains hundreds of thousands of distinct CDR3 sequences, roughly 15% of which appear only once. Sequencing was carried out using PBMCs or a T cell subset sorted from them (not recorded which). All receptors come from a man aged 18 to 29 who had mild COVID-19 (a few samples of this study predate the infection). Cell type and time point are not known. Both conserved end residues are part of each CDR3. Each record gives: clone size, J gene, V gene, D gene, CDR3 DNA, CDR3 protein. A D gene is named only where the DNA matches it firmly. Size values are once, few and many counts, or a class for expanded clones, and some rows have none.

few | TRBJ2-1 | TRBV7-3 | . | TGTGCCAGCAGCTTAACCTCTTCGGAGCAGTTCTTC | CASSLTSSEQFF
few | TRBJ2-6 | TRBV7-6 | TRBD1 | TGTGCCAGCAGCTTCACTTACAGGGGTACTGGGGCCAACGTCCTGACTTTC | CASSFTYRGTGANVLTF
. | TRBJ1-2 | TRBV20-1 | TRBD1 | TGCAGTGCTAGTCCGGGACAGGGCAGCTATGGCTACACCTTC | CSASPGQGSYGYTF
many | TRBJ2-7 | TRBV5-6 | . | TGTGCCAGCAGCTCCCTGACGTCAAGTCAGTACTTC | CASSSLTSSQYF
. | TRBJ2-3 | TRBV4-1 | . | TGCGCCAGCAGCCAAGATCTTAGTCCAGATACGCAGTATTTT | CASSQDLSPDTQYF
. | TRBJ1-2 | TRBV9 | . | TGTGCCAGCAGTAGAACAGGTATTGCTGACTATGGCTACACCTTC | CASSRTGIADYGYTF
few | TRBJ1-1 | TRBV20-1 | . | TGCAGTGCTAGAGGAATCGGGGCCAGGTACGCTGAAGCTTTCTTT | CSARGIGARYAEAFF
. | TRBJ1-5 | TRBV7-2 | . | TGTGCCAGCAGCTTCACGGGGACTCAGCCCCAGCATTTT | CASSFTGTQPQHF
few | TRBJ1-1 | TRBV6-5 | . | TGTGCCAGCAGTTACCAGCTACCGGGACTGACGAACACTGAAGCTTTCTTT | CASSYQLPGLTNTEAFF
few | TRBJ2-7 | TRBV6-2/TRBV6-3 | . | TGTGCCAGCAGGCGAGAGGCCCTGGGCGAGCAGTACTTC | CASRREALGEQYF